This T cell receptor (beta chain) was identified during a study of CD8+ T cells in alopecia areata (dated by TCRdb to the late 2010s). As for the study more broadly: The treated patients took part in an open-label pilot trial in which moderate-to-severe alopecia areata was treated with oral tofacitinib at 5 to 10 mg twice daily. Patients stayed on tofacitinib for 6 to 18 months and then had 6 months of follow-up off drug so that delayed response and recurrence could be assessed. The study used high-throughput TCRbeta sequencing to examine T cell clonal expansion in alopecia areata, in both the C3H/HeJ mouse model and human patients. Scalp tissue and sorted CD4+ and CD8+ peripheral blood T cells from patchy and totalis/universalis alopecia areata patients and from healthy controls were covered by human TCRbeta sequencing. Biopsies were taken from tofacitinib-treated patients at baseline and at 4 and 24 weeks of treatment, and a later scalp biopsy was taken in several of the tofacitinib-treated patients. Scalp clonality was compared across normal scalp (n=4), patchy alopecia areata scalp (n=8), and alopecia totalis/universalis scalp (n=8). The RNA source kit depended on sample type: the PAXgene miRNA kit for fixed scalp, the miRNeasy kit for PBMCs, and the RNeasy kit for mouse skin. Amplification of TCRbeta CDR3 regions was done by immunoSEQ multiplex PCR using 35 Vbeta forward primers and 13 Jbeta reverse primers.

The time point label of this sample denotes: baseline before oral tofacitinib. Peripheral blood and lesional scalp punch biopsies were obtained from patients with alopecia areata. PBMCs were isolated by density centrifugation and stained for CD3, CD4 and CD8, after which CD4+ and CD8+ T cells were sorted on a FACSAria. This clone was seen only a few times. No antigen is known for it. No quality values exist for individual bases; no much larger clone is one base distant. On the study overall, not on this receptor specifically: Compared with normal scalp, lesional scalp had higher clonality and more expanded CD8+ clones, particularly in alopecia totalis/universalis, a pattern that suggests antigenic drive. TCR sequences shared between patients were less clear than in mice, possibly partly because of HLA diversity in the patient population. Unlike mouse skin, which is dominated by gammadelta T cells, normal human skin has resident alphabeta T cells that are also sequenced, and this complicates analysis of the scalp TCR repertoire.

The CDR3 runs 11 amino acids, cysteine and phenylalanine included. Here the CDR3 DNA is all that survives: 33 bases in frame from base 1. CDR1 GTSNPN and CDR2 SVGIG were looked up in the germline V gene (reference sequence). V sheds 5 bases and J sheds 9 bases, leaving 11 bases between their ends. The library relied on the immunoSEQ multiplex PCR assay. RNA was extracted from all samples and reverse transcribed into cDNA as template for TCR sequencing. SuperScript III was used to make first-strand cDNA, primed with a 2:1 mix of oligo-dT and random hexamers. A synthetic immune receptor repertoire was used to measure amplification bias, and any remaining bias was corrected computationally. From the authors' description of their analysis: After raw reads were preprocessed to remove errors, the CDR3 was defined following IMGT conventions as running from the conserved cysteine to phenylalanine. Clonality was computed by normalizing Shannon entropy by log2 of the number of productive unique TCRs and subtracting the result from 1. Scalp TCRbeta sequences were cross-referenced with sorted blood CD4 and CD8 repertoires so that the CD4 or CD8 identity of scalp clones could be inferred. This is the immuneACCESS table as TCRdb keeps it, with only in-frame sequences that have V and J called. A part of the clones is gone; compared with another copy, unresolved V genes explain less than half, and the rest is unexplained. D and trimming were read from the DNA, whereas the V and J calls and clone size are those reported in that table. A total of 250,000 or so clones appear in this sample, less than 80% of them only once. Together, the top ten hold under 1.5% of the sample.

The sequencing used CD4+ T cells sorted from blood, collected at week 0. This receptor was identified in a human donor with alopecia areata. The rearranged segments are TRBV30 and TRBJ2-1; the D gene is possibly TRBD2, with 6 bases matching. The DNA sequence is TGTGCCTGGGACGGCGGGGTTGAGCAGTTCTTC. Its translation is CAWDGGVEQFF.